These T cell receptor beta chains were read from a single sample in a study of cytomegalovirus exposure and HLA in healthy donors. Repertoires were generated with immunoSEQ multiplex PCR, while TCRdb's copy carries only in-frame clones and drops some. The sample records some 120,000 clones, roughly 87% being singletons. The sample was PBMCs. The receptors originated from a woman younger than 30 in good health and CMV-seronegative. The CDR3 runs from the conserved cysteine through the conserved F or W. Each record gives: V gene, clone size, J gene, CDR3 protein. The size field is filled for only some rows; it gives once, few, many or a size class.

>TRBV6-5|.|TRBJ1-2
CASSSAGGDYGYTF
>TRBV29-1|few|TRBJ2-7
CSATGSGNEQYF
>TRBV6-1|.|TRBJ2-7
CASSEVQFYEQYF
>TRBV18|.|TRBJ1-2
CASSPRPGQGSQGGYTF
>TRBV7-6|.|TRBJ1-1
CASSLTLGSGDTEAFF
>TRBV4-1|.|TRBJ1-1
CASSTGGNSEAFF
>TRBV18|.|TRBJ2-1
CASSPPVLAGGLNNEQFF
>TRBV13|.|TRBJ2-3
CASSSRLADSTDTQYF
>TRBV6-1|once|TRBJ1-3
CASSRGKAGNTIYF
>TRBV27|.|TRBJ2-3
CASHEAEDTQYF
>TRBV7-7|.|TRBJ1-2
CASRLGSAGGAPYGYTF
>TRBV18|once|TRBJ2-1
CASSPGSYNEQFF
>TRBV15|.|TRBJ1-3
CATSRDRGWGRNTIYF
>TRBV7-6|once|TRBJ1-5
CASSPNSGAEQPQHF
>TRBV6-6|.|TRBJ2-2
CASSYPGYTGELFF
>TRBV28|.|TRBJ1-4
CASVTLRDEKLFF
>TRBV7-9|.|TRBJ1-2
CASTEPAANYGYTF
>TRBV6-5|once|TRBJ1-2
CASRSFAGANYGYTF